This T cell receptor beta chain was sequenced during a study of radiation and T cells in renal cell carcinoma. Turning to the study itself: Nephrectomy followed 15 Gy stereotactic body radiation by 4 weeks. Study conclusions and caveats: In blood, top tumor clones expanded by 2 weeks, shrinking by 4. No pretreatment tumor biopsies were available for baseline clonotypes.

Comment on this clone: Antigen unknown.

V lost 5 bases and J 5 bases, leaving 7 bases between the germline ends. Germline V CDR1 and CDR2: SGHAT, FQNNGV. The CDR3 consists of 13 residues. Time point given: baseline pretreatment blood. Noted treatment: 15 Gy SBRT to primary tumor, nephrectomy 4 weeks later. Blood was sampled at baseline, 2 weeks and 4 weeks after SBRT. The data were produced by immunoSEQ multiplex PCR, yet TCRdb's version contains in-frame clones alone and is incomplete. The repertoire holds 150,000 or so clones, about 88% seen once, with roughly 4% in the top ten. The specimen was blood, collected from a patient whose treatment included radiotherapy and nephrectomy. This chain joins TRBV11-2 and TRBJ1-6, with D hard to call. The clonotype was recovered from a woman aged 70-85 years with renal cell carcinoma. The CDR3 nucleotides read TGTGCCAGCAGCCGGGAGAATAATTCACCCCTCCACTTT. This gives the protein CASSRENNSPLHF.